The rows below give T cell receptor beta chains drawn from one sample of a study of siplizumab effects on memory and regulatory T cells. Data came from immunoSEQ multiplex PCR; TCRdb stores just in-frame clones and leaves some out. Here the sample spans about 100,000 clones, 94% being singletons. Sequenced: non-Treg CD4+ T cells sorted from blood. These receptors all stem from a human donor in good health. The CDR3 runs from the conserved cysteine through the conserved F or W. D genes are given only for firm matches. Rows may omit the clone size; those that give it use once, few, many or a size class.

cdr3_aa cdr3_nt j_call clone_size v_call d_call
CASSLNPVLYNEQFF TGTGCCAGCAGCTTAAATCCGGTACTCTACAATGAGCAGTTCTTC TRBJ2-1 . TRBV14 .
CASSFNQGGEQYF TGTGCCAGCAGTTTTAATCAGGGTGGCGAGCAGTACTTC TRBJ2-7 . TRBV27 .
CASSDRPESRKLFF TGTGCCAGCAGCGACAGACCTGAATCGAGAAAACTGTTTTTT TRBJ1-4 . TRBV6-5 .
CASSHPGAGKSYEQYF TGTGCCAGCAGCCACCCTGGGGCAGGGAAATCCTACGAGCAGTACTTC TRBJ2-7 . TRBV11-2 .
CASSLSTGGGEQFF TGTGCCAGCAGTTTATCGACAGGAGGGGGTGAGCAGTTCTTC TRBJ2-1 . TRBV27 .
CASSLTWREGGETQYF TGTGCCAGCAGCTTGACTTGGCGGGAGGGCGGGGAGACCCAGTACTTC TRBJ2-5 . TRBV5-4 TRBD2
CAISESVGQGKNIQYF TGTGCCATCAGTGAGTCAGTCGGACAGGGGAAAAACATTCAGTACTTC TRBJ2-4 . TRBV10-3 TRBD1
CASLNRWSTEAFF TGTGCCAGCTTAAATAGGTGGAGCACTGAAGCTTTCTTT TRBJ1-1 few TRBV28 .
CASSYERERFRNEQFF TGTGCCAGCAGCTACGAGCGGGAGAGATTCCGCAATGAGCAGTTCTTC TRBJ2-1 . TRBV7-2 TRBD2
CASSTRTGVNYGYTF TGTGCCAGCAGCACCCGGACAGGGGTTAACTATGGCTACACCTTC TRBJ1-2 . TRBV11-2 TRBD1
CASGERGQGAREKLFF TGCGCCAGCGGCGAACGGGGACAGGGGGCTCGGGAAAAACTGTTTTTT TRBJ1-4 once TRBV5-1 TRBD1
CASSRGQNTGELFF TGCGCCAGCAGCCGAGGACAGAACACCGGGGAGCTGTTTTTT TRBJ2-2 . TRBV4-1 .
CASSLYQVENTEAFF TGCGCCAGCAGCTTGTATCAAGTCGAGAACACTGAAGCTTTCTTT TRBJ1-1 . TRBV5-1 .
CATSSEQANSNQPQHF TGTGCCACCAGCAGCGAACAGGCTAATAGCAATCAGCCCCAGCATTTT TRBJ1-5 . TRBV15 .
CASSVRSTTNEKLFF TGTGCCAGCAGTGTTCGGAGCACAACTAATGAAAAACTGTTTTTT TRBJ1-4 . TRBV6-1 .
CASSLGQWVNQPQHF TGTGCCAGCAGCTTGGGACAATGGGTCAATCAGCCCCAGCATTTT TRBJ1-5 . TRBV5-8 .
CASSKAETQYF TGCGCCAGCAGCAAGGCAGAGACCCAGTACTTC TRBJ2-5 . TRBV5-1 .
CASSYSVDGELFF TGTGCCAGCAGTTACTCAGTGGACGGGGAGCTGTTTTTT TRBJ2-2 . TRBV6-5 .
CASSPGTAHYGYTF TGTGCCAGCTCACCGGGGACAGCGCACTATGGCTACACCTTC TRBJ1-2 . TRBV18 TRBD1
CSVEVSGVDTQYF TGCAGCGTTGAAGTTTCTGGTGTGGATACGCAGTATTTT TRBJ2-3 . TRBV29-1 .
CASSPQGKQYF TGTGCCAGCAGTCCCCAAGGGAAACAGTACTTC TRBJ2-7 . TRBV28 .
CASSPRGGGVGTEAFF TGCGCCAGCAGCCCGCGAGGGGGGGGAGTGGGGACTGAAGCTTTCTTT TRBJ1-1 . TRBV4-1 .
CASSPGGGGTEAFF TGTGCCAGCAGTCCAGGGGGCGGGGGGACTGAAGCTTTCTTT TRBJ1-1 . TRBV2 TRBD1
CASRLAGPDTQYF TGTGCCAGCCGTCTAGCAGGCCCAGATACGCAGTATTTT TRBJ2-3 . TRBV7-3 .
CASSPLAGGIYNEQFF TGTGCCAGCAGCCCCCTAGCGGGGGGCATCTACAATGAGCAGTTCTTC TRBJ2-1 . TRBV11-2 TRBD2
CASSSRGDNEQFF TGTGCCAGTAGTTCCCGGGGTGATAATGAGCAGTTCTTC TRBJ2-1 once TRBV19 .
CASSSLTGTGELFF TGTGCCAGCAGCTCCCTGACAGGGACCGGGGAGCTGTTTTTT TRBJ2-2 . TRBV9 TRBD1